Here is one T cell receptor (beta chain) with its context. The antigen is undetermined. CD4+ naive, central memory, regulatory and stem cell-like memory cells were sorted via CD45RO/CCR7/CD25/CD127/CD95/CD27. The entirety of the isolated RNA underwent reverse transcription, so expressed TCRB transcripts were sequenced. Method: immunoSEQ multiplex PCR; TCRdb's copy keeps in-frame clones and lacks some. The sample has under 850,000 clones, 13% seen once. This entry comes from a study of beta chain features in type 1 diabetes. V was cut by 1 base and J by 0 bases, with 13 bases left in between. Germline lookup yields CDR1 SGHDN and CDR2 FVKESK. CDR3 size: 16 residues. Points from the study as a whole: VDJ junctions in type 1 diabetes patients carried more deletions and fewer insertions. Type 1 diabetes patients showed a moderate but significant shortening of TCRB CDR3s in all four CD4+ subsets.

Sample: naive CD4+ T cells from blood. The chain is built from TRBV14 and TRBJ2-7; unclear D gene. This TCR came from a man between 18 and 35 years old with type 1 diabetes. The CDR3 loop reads CASSQVRSPSSYEQYF. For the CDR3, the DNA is TGTGCCAGCAGCCAAGTAAGGAGCCCAAGCTCCTACGAGCAGTACTTC.